A selection of T cell receptor beta chains follows, all from one sample in a study of type 1 regulatory T cells. TCRdb re-derived calls from the reads in MiXCR, one entry per CDR3 protein. Of about 97,000 distinct CDR3 sequences in the sample, roughly 28% were seen once. Material for sequencing was CD4+ T cells, either the whole sample or a sorted fraction (not recorded which). The receptors originated from a human donor in good health. The CDR3 runs from the conserved cysteine through the conserved F or W. Each record gives: clone size, V gene, CDR3 protein. The listing skips clone size in some rows; elsewhere it reads once, few, many or a size class.

abundance: many
v_gene: TRBV11-2
CDR3aa: CASRPGDRETQYF

abundance: once
v_gene: TRBV29-1
CDR3aa: CSVGGSGQYEQYF

abundance: few
v_gene: TRBV5-1
CDR3aa: CASSLQFHEQYF

abundance: NA
v_gene: TRBV7-8
CDR3aa: CASSRDTGGFYEQYF

abundance: few
v_gene: TRBV4-1
CDR3aa: CASSQAELEIYEQYF

abundance: few
v_gene: TRBV7-2
CDR3aa: CASSASRATYEQYF

abundance: NA
v_gene: TRBV10-2
CDR3aa: CASLGLTSGQERTDTQYF

abundance: few
v_gene: TRBV2
CDR3aa: CASSGDFTDTQYF

abundance: NA
v_gene: TRBV6-2/TRBV6-3
CDR3aa: CASSYELAGVDADTQYF

abundance: few
v_gene: TRBV24-1
CDR3aa: CATSDSAWGSSGRVEQFF

abundance: few
v_gene: TRBV2
CDR3aa: CASRPHGRKTGVQETQYF

abundance: NA
v_gene: TRBV4-1
CDR3aa: CASSLQILAKNIQYF

abundance: NA
v_gene: TRBV16
CDR3aa: CASSQGLASQYF

abundance: few
v_gene: TRBV30
CDR3aa: CAWKSTGVLEKLFF

abundance: NA
v_gene: TRBV7-9
CDR3aa: CASSPYLAGGNEQFF

abundance: NA
v_gene: TRBV5-1
CDR3aa: CASSLTPTANYGYTF

abundance: NA
v_gene: TRBV6-5
CDR3aa: CASRNTGGTEAFF

abundance: NA
v_gene: TRBV11-2
CDR3aa: CASSSPSIASNTGELFF

abundance: NA
v_gene: TRBV7-2
CDR3aa: CASSLVSPNVLGAWTQYF

abundance: few
v_gene: TRBV20-1
CDR3aa: CSATHPISGNTIYF

abundance: NA
v_gene: TRBV29-1
CDR3aa: CSVERGDTPETQYF

abundance: few
v_gene: TRBV7-9
CDR3aa: CASSLVPSAEETQYF

abundance: NA
v_gene: TRBV20-1
CDR3aa: CSATSSRGQETQYF

abundance: NA
v_gene: TRBV7-3
CDR3aa: CASSPTGATYNEQFF

abundance: few
v_gene: TRBV2
CDR3aa: CASSERLAGGQYF

abundance: few
v_gene: TRBV6-5
CDR3aa: CASSLGGRGYNEQFF

abundance: NA
v_gene: TRBV7-2
CDR3aa: CASSEGFTESGTQYF

abundance: few
v_gene: TRBV12-3/TRBV12-4
CDR3aa: CASSGPDRGTEAFF

abundance: NA
v_gene: TRBV28
CDR3aa: CASSPMDGLSGELFF

abundance: NA
v_gene: TRBV29-1
CDR3aa: CSVGSGSGETQYF

abundance: NA
v_gene: TRBV27
CDR3aa: CASGIAGSSREQYF

abundance: few
v_gene: TRBV20-1
CDR3aa: CSARAGGETQYF

abundance: once
v_gene: TRBV7-8
CDR3aa: CASSLEDRGEAFF

abundance: NA
v_gene: TRBV9
CDR3aa: CASSGGLAGYNEQFF

abundance: few
v_gene: TRBV29-1
CDR3aa: CSGAVSSYNEQFF

abundance: few
v_gene: TRBV7-2
CDR3aa: CASSLFSGSNNEQFF

abundance: NA
v_gene: TRBV30
CDR3aa: CAWSGDENQPQHF

abundance: few
v_gene: TRBV7-3
CDR3aa: CASSEFGGRTDEQYF

abundance: NA
v_gene: TRBV3-1
CDR3aa: CASSQVGGSEQYF

abundance: NA
v_gene: TRBV9
CDR3aa: CASSAPPGAYNEQFF

abundance: NA
v_gene: TRBV5-1
CDR3aa: CASSLVSGRRSDEQFF

abundance: few
v_gene: TRBV12-3/TRBV12-4
CDR3aa: CASSDRRHYEQYF

abundance: NA
v_gene: TRBV6-5
CDR3aa: CASSPFRLEDSADTQYF

abundance: NA
v_gene: TRBV7-2
CDR3aa: CASSGRVNTEAFF